Listed below are T cell receptor beta chains from one sample, sequenced in a study of identical twins. A single record per CDR3 protein comes from TCRdb applying MiXCR to the 5' RACE reads. The top ten clones hold roughly 0.44% of a sample with just under 550,000 distinct CDR3 sequences, about 15% of them seen once. These data were also reused for a study on yellow fever vaccine responses in identical twins.

What was sequenced was CD4+ T cells sorted from blood. All receptors come from a woman aged 18-30 years in good health. Each CDR3 is given with its conserved first and last residue. D genes are given only for firm matches. Clone size appears in some rows only: once, few, many, or a class for an expanded clone.

few,TRBD2,TRBJ2-1,TRBV20-1,CSAEAGGPEFF,TGCAGTGCCGAAGCGGGGGGGCCAGAGTTCTTC
few,-,TRBJ2-2,TRBV25-1,CASSSGLTYGAGELFF,TGTGCCAGCAGCTCGGGCCTTACATACGGGGCCGGGGAGCTGTTTTTT
-,-,TRBJ2-1,TRBV9,CASSPGRWFDEQFF,TGTGCCAGCAGCCCAGGGAGGTGGTTCGATGAGCAGTTCTTC
-,-,TRBJ1-5,TRBV9,CASSPGWGSNQPQHF,TGTGCCAGCAGCCCCGGCTGGGGTAGCAATCAGCCCCAGCATTTT
few,TRBD2,TRBJ2-1,TRBV5-6,CASSPGQGLAGDNEQFF,TGTGCCAGCAGCCCCGGACAGGGACTAGCGGGGGACAATGAGCAGTTCTTC
few,-,TRBJ2-1,TRBV5-1,CASSVGTGTSYNEQFF,TGCGCCAGCAGTGTTGGGACCGGGACCTCCTACAATGAGCAGTTCTTC
-,TRBD2,TRBJ2-1,TRBV7-6,CASSLLGLAVSYNEQFF,TGTGCCAGCAGCTTATTGGGACTAGCGGTCTCCTACAATGAGCAGTTCTTC
few,-,TRBJ2-1,TRBV2,CASIGGPYNEQFF,TGTGCCAGCATTGGAGGACCTTACAATGAGCAGTTCTTC
-,TRBD2,TRBJ2-2,TRBV5-5,CASSPGLGDPGELFF,TGTGCCAGCAGTCCGGGACTAGGGGATCCCGGGGAGCTGTTTTTT
-,TRBD1,TRBJ1-6,TRBV5-5,CASSLERQGGSPLHF,TGTGCCAGCAGCTTGGAAAGACAGGGGGGTTCACCCCTCCACTTT
few,TRBD1,TRBJ1-1,TRBV15,CATSIGGGNTEAFF,TGTGCCACCAGCATAGGGGGCGGGAACACTGAAGCTTTCTTT
-,-,TRBJ2-2,TRBV20-1,CSARDPRTGELFF,TGCAGTGCTAGAGATCCTAGGACCGGGGAGCTGTTTTTT
few,-,TRBJ2-7,TRBV20-1,CSARDVRSSYEQYF,TGCAGTGCTAGAGATGTCAGGAGCTCCTACGAGCAGTACTTC
few,-,TRBJ1-1,TRBV7-9,CASSLGNSVAEAFF,TGTGCCAGCAGCTTAGGCAACAGCGTCGCTGAAGCTTTCTTT
few,TRBD2,TRBJ2-3,TRBV20-1,CSARSLAGTRLFRTDTQYF,TGCAGTGCTAGGTCCCTAGCCGGGACTAGGCTATTTCGCACAGATACGCAGTATTTT
many,-,TRBJ2-1,TRBV10-3,CAMEGERYNEQFF,TGTGCCATGGAAGGGGAGCGGTACAATGAGCAGTTCTTC
-,-,TRBJ1-1,TRBV5-1,CASSLDGARRTEAFF,TGCGCCAGCAGCTTGGATGGAGCTCGACGGACTGAAGCTTTCTTT
-,TRBD1,TRBJ2-3,TRBV6-5,CASSYSQGGDTQYF,TGTGCCAGCAGTTATTCCCAAGGGGGCGATACGCAGTATTTT
-,-,TRBJ2-1,TRBV7-9,CASSSFRARDYNEQFF,TGTGCCAGCAGCTCTTTTCGGGCGAGGGATTACAATGAGCAGTTCTTC
-,-,TRBJ1-1,TRBV25-1,CASSNPTGTEAFF,TGTGCCAGCAGCAACCCCACAGGGACTGAGGCTTTCTTT
-,TRBD1,TRBJ1-2,TRBV20-1,CSAPGQGIENGYTF,TGCAGTGCTCCGGGACAGGGGATAGAGAATGGCTACACCTTC
-,-,TRBJ1-1,TRBV7-2,CASSYFTANTEAFF,TGTGCCAGCAGCTATTTCACAGCGAACACTGAAGCTTTCTTT
-,TRBD1,TRBJ1-2,TRBV2,CASSRGTGIGGYTF,TGTGCCAGCAGCCGAGGGACAGGGATCGGGGGCTACACCTTC
-,-,TRBJ1-2,TRBV29-1,CSVEGTTPNYGYTF,TGCAGCGTTGAAGGGACAACTCCTAACTATGGCTACACCTTC
-,-,TRBJ1-2,TRBV12-3/TRBV12-4,CASSRAGEHGYTF,TGTGCCAGCAGTCGAGCAGGGGAACATGGCTACACCTTC
-,-,TRBJ2-5,TRBV5-6,CASSGTEETQYF,TGTGCCAGCAGCGGAACGGAAGAGACCCAGTACTTC
-,-,TRBJ2-1,TRBV5-1,CASFEGGGPHNEQFF,TGCGCCAGCTTCGAGGGGGGGGGGCCCCACAATGAGCAGTTCTTC
few,-,TRBJ2-7,TRBV28,CASSLMGGGSYEQYF,TGTGCCAGCAGTTTAATGGGGGGAGGTTCCTACGAGCAGTACTTC
-,TRBD2,TRBJ2-7,TRBV2,CASSEEAGQPYEQYF,TGTGCCAGCAGTGAAGAAGCGGGGCAACCCTACGAGCAGTACTTC
-,-,TRBJ2-5,TRBV3-1,CASRSTVIQETQYF,TGTGCCAGCAGATCGACAGTTATTCAAGAGACCCAGTACTTC
-,TRBD1,TRBJ1-6,TRBV2,CASSGLTGGDSPLHF,TGTGCCAGCAGTGGTCTCACAGGGGGCGATTCACCCCTCCACTTT
-,TRBD1,TRBJ1-1,TRBV3-1,CASRYRGSMNTEAFF,TGTGCCAGCAGATACAGGGGATCCATGAACACTGAAGCTTTCTTT
few,-,TRBJ2-3,TRBV4-2,CASSPGAGSTDTQYF,TGTGCCAGCAGCCCCGGAGCGGGTAGCACAGATACGCAGTATTTT
-,-,TRBJ2-7,TRBV12-3/TRBV12-4,CASTPFGPAYEQYF,TGTGCCAGCACCCCTTTTGGGCCCGCCTACGAGCAGTACTTC
-,-,TRBJ2-6,TRBV28,CASSSPWKRHVSGANVLTF,TGTGCCAGCAGTTCCCCATGGAAGAGACACGTCTCTGGGGCCAACGTCCTGACTTTC
-,-,TRBJ2-1,TRBV24-1,CATSDLFHNEQFF,TGTGCCACCAGTGATCTTTTCCACAATGAGCAGTTCTTC
-,TRBD2,TRBJ2-7,TRBV12-3/TRBV12-4,CASSFSTELAGGYEQYF,TGTGCCAGCAGTTTCAGCACAGAACTAGCGGGAGGCTACGAGCAGTACTTC
many,-,TRBJ1-2,TRBV29-1,CSVPPITGGYTF,TGCAGCGTCCCCCCGATTACGGGTGGCTACACCTTC
-,-,TRBJ2-1,TRBV28,CASGGAVRPYNEQFF,TGTGCCAGCGGGGGGGCGGTGCGGCCTTACAATGAGCAGTTCTTC
-,-,TRBJ2-7,TRBV29-1,CSVGWTYEQYF,TGCAGCGTTGGGTGGACCTACGAGCAGTACTTC
few,-,TRBJ2-5,TRBV5-1,CASSRDPKQETQYF,TGCGCCAGCAGCCGAGACCCAAAACAAGAGACCCAGTACTTC
-,TRBD1,TRBJ1-4,TRBV6-1,CASSRTGQGAEKLFF,TGTGCCAGCAGTAGAACGGGACAGGGCGCTGAAAAACTGTTTTTT
few,TRBD2,TRBJ2-3,TRBV4-1,CASSQPSGSWADTQYF,TGCGCCAGCAGCCAACCTAGCGGGAGTTGGGCAGATACGCAGTATTTT
once,TRBD2,TRBJ2-5,TRBV2,CASSREERGGETQYF,TGTGCCAGCAGTAGAGAAGAGCGGGGAGGAGAGACCCAGTACTTC
-,TRBD1,TRBJ2-2,TRBV24-1,CATSPGQGTTGELFF,TGTGCCACCAGCCCGGGACAGGGAACCACCGGGGAGCTGTTTTTT
-,-,TRBJ2-2,TRBV11-2,CASSPYPVPSNTGELFF,TGTGCCAGCAGCCCCTACCCGGTCCCCTCTAACACCGGGGAGCTGTTTTTT
-,-,TRBJ2-1,TRBV11-1,CASSRPRLRHDNEQFF,TGTGCCAGCAGCCGCCCCAGGTTGCGACACGACAATGAGCAGTTCTTC
few,TRBD2,TRBJ2-1,TRBV19,CASRDLAGRIYNEQFF,TGTGCCAGTAGAGACCTAGCGGGAAGGATTTACAATGAGCAGTTCTTC
few,TRBD1,TRBJ1-4,TRBV5-1,CASKHRDRGNEKLFF,TGCGCCAGCAAGCACCGGGACAGGGGGAATGAAAAACTGTTTTTT
many,TRBD1,TRBJ2-3,TRBV20-1,CSAPDLDRTLSTDTQYF,TGCAGTGCTCCCGATTTGGACAGGACCCTTAGCACAGATACGCAGTATTTT
few,TRBD2,TRBJ2-3,TRBV3-1,CASSPSGALGDTQYF,TGTGCCAGCAGCCCTAGCGGGGCCCTTGGAGATACGCAGTATTTT
-,TRBD2,TRBJ2-1,TRBV6-2/TRBV6-3,CASSFYLSGSSYNEQFF,TGTGCCAGCAGTTTCTATCTTAGCGGGAGCTCCTACAATGAGCAGTTCTTC
many,TRBD1,TRBJ2-3,TRBV24-1,CATDSGQGTDTQYF,TGTGCCACCGATTCGGGACAGGGGACAGATACGCAGTATTTT
few,-,TRBJ1-4,TRBV15,CATSSGRRGEKLFF,TGTGCCACCAGCAGCGGCAGGAGGGGGGAAAAACTGTTTTTT
-,-,TRBJ1-1,TRBV20-1,CSARGGSSMNTEAFF,TGCAGTGCTAGAGGGGGATCCAGTATGAACACTGAAGCTTTCTTT
few,-,TRBJ2-1,TRBV9,CASTTRTAASYNEQFF,TGTGCCAGCACCACGCGGACCGCGGCCAGCTACAATGAGCAGTTCTTC
-,TRBD2,TRBJ2-1,TRBV3-1,CASSFTGTSGNEQFF,TGTGCCAGCAGTTTCACCGGGACTAGCGGCAATGAGCAGTTCTTC
-,-,TRBJ2-3,TRBV27,CASSFATNTDTQYF,TGTGCCAGCAGTTTCGCGACAAACACAGATACGCAGTATTTT
few,-,TRBJ2-1,TRBV5-4,CASSSVGSAYNEQFF,TGTGCCAGCAGCTCTGTGGGGTCGGCCTACAATGAGCAGTTCTTC
few,-,TRBJ2-2,TRBV20-1,CSARETSTGELFF,TGCAGTGCTAGGGAGACTAGCACCGGGGAGCTGTTTTTT